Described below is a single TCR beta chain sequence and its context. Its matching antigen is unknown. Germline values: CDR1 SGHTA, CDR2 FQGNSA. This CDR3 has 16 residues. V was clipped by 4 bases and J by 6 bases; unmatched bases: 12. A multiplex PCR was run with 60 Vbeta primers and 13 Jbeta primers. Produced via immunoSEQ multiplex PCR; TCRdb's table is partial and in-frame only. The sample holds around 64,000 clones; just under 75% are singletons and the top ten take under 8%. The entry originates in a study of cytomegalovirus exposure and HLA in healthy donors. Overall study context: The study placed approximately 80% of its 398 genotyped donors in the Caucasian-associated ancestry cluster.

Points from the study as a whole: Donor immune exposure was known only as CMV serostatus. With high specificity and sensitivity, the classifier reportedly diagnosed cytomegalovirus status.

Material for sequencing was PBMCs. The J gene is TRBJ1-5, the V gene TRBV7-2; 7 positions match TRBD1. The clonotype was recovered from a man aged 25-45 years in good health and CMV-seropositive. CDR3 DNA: TGTGCCAGCAGCTCCGTACAGGGGTTGTTCGGTCAGCCCCAGCATTTT. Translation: CASSSVQGLFGQPQHF. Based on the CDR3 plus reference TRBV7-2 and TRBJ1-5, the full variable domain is GAGVSQSPSNKVTEKGKDVELRCDPISGHTALYWYRQSLGQGLEFLIYFQGNSAPDKSGLPSDRFSAERTGGSVSTLTIQRTQQEDSAVYLCASSSVQGLFGQPQHFGDGTRLSIL.